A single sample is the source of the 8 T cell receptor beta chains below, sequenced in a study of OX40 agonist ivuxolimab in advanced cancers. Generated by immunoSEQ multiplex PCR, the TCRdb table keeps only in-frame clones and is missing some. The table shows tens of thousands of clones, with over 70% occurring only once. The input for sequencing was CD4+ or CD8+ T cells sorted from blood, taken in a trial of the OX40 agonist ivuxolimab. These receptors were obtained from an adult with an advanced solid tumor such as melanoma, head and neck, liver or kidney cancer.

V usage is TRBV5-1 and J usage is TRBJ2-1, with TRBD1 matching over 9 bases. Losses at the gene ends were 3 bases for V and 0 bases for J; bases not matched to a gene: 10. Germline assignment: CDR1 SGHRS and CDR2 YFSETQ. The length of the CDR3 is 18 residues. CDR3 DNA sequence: TGCGCCAGCAGCTCCCGGGACAGGGTCTTAAACTCCTACAATGAGCAGTTCTTC. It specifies CASSSRDRVLNSYNEQFF.

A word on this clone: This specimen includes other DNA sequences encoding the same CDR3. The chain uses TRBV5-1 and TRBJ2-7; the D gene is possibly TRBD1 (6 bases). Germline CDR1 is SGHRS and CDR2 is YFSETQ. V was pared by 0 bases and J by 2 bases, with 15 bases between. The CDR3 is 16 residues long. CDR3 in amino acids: CASSLVVGANPYEQYF. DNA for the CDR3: TGCGCCAGCAGCTTGGTAGTGGGGGCTAACCCCTACGAGCAGTACTTC. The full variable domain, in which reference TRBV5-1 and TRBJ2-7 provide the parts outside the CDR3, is KAGVTQTPRYLIKTRGQQVTLSCSPISGHRSVSWYQQTPGQGLQFLFEYFSETQRNKGNFPGRFSGRQFSNSRSEMNVSTLELGDSALYLCASSLVVGANPYEQYFGPGTRLTVT.

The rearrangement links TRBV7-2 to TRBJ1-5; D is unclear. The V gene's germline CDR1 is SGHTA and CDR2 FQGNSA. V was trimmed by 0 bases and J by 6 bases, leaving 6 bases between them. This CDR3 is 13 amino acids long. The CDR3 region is CASSLAAGQPQHF. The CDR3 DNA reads TGTGCCAGCAGCTTAGCCGCGGGTCAGCCCCAGCATTTT. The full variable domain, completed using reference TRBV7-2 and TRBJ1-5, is GAGVSQSPSNKVTEKGKDVELRCDPISGHTALYWYRQSLGQGLEFLIYFQGNSAPDKSGLPSDRFSAERTGGSVSTLTIQRTQQEDSAVYLCASSLAAGQPQHFGDGTRLSIL.

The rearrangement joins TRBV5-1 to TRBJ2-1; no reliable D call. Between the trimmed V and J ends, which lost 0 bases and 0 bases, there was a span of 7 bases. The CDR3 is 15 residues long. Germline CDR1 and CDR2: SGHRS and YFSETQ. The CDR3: CASSLESSSYNEQFF. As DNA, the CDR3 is TGCGCCAGCAGCTTGGAGAGCAGCTCCTACAATGAGCAGTTCTTC.

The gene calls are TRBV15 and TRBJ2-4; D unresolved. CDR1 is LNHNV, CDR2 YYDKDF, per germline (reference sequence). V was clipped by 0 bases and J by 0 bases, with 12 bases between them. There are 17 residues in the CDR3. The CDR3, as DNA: TGTGCCACCAGCAGAGATCTGGGCGGTCTAGCCAAAAACATTCAGTACTTC. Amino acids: CATSRDLGGLAKNIQYF.

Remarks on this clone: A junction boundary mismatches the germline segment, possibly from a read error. The CDR3 reads CASSFGTQETQYF. Written as DNA, the CDR3 is TGTGCTAGCAGCTTTGGGACGCAAGAGACCCAGTACTTC. The chain couples TRBV7-7 to TRBJ2-5; D is possibly TRBD1 or TRBD2 (5 bases each). In germline, CDR1 is SSHAT, CDR2 FNYEAQ (reference sequence). The CDR3 has 13 residues.

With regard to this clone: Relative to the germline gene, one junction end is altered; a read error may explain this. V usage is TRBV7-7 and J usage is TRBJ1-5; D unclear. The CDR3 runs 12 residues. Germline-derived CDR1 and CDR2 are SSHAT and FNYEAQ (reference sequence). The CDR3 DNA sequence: TGTGCTAGCAGCCCTCAACGGCAGCCCCAGCATTTT. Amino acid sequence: CASSPQRQPQHF.

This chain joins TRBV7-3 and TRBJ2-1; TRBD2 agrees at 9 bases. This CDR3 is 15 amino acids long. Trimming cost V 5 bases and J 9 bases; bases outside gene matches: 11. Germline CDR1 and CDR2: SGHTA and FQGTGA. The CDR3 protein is CASSPRVAGVREQFF. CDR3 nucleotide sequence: TGTGCCAGCAGCCCCCGGGTAGCGGGAGTGCGTGAGCAGTTCTTC.